This T cell receptor beta chain was documented in a study of long-term antiretroviral therapy in people with HIV. At the survey level, the v3.0 immunoSEQ assay was run. Data came from immunoSEQ multiplex PCR; TCRdb stores just in-frame clones and leaves some out. Of approximately 24,000 clones listed, more than 75% were seen once; the top ten hold 5.7%. Trimming at V came to 8 bases and at J to 2 bases, leaving 3 bases not matched to a gene. This CDR3 spans 13 amino acids. Germline CDR1 reads MDHEN; CDR2 reads SYDVKM. The gene calls are TRBV28 and TRBJ2-3; 8 bases match TRBD1. This material consisted of unsorted PBMCs, taken 4.4 years after starting antiretroviral therapy. This clonotype was obtained from a man aged 30 to 39 with HIV. Here the CDR3 reads CASEDRVTDTQYF. CDR3 nucleotide sequence: TGTGCCAGCGAGGACAGGGTCACAGATACGCAGTATTTT.